This entry concerns a single T cell receptor (beta chain). The CDR3 contains 14 residues. Losses at the gene ends were 7 bases for V and 0 bases for J; bases not matched to a gene: 2. Germline lookup yields CDR1 SNHLY and CDR2 FYNNEI. Methods used by the authors: Researchers report that nucleated cell counts were estimated from reference gene primer amplification. Measured with immunoSEQ multiplex PCR; TCRdb has only the in-frame clones, and not every one. Clone size and the V and J calls come from that table; the DNA yielded D and trimming. The sample consists of about 200,000 clones, about 90% of them appearing once. This entry is derived from a study of blood T cell repertoires in COVID-19. Background on the study: Spain, Italy and the United States supplied samples that represented acute and convalescent COVID-19. In each case, the material was cDNA or gDNA derived from T cells, B-cell-depleted T cells, or PBMCs.

Specimen: peripheral blood. The origin of this receptor is a man aged 18 to 29 with active or convalescent COVID-19. V gene TRBV2 combines with J gene TRBJ2-1; 8 nucleotides line up with TRBD2. CDR3 amino acids: CASTRGGSYNEQFF. In nucleotides, the CDR3 is TGTGCCAGCACCCGGGGGGGCTCCTACAATGAGCAGTTCTTC.